These 2 T cell receptor beta chains share one sample of origin, sequenced in a study of radiation and T cells in renal cell carcinoma. Data came from immunoSEQ multiplex PCR; TCRdb stores just in-frame clones and leaves some out. The sample yields fewer than 80,000 clones, over 65% seen once. Documented time point: blood 4 weeks post-SBRT, at nephrectomy. Regarding treatment: 15 Gy SBRT to primary tumor, nephrectomy 4 weeks later. The sequences come from blood, collected from a patient whose treatment included radiotherapy and nephrectomy. These receptors all stem from a woman aged 55-70 years with renal cell carcinoma.

The rearrangement uses TRBV5-3 and TRBJ1-1; D unresolved. TRBV5-3 is classed as an ORF, of uncertain function. Trimming took 8 bases from V and 4 from J, leaving 18 bases between them. The CDR3 contains 14 residues. The CDR3: CASSRKSSGTEAFF. The CDR3 DNA sequence: TGTGCCAGCAGCCGTAAATCATCCGGCACTGAAGCTTTCTTT.

The chain has TRBV27 and TRBJ2-3; TRBD2 matches 8 bases. Trimming at V came to 7 bases and at J to 4 bases, leaving 22 bases not matched to a gene. The germline V gene encodes CDR1 MNHEY and CDR2 SMNVEV (reference sequence). CDR3 size: 19 residues. CDR3 residues: CASKEKVAGRMGQADTQYF. The CDR3 DNA reads as TGTGCCAGCAAGGAGAAGGTAGCGGGGCGAATGGGGCAAGCAGATACGCAGTATTTT.